A single sample gave rise to the 13 T cell receptor beta chains below, sequenced in a study of control samples from healthy donors and cancer patients. Measured with immunoSEQ multiplex PCR; TCRdb has only the in-frame clones, and not every one. The data show roughly 80,000 clones, 70% to 90% seen once. The sample consisted of blood. The receptors derive from a woman in her forties or fifties in good health.

This chain uses TRBV5-8 with TRBJ2-1; D is unresolved. Germline loops: CDR1 SGHTS, CDR2 YDEGEE. V lost 4 bases, J lost 4 bases, and 3 bases lay in between. The CDR3 runs to 11 residues. The CDR3 nucleotides are TGTGCCAGCAGCCTTTACAATGAGCAGTTCTTC. It codes for CASSLYNEQFF.

The chain has TRBV21-1 and TRBJ2-7; TRBD1, as called in the table, went unchecked against the DNA. TRBV21-1 is a pseudogene segment. The CDR3 has 14 residues. For the CDR3, the DNA is TGTGCCAGCAGCAGGGTGACAGGGGGATATGAGCAGTACTTC. Translating it yields CASSRVTGGYEQYF.

The genes are TRBV7-2 and TRBJ1-1; no firm D call. The germline gives CDR1 SGHTA, CDR2 FQGNSA. This CDR3 is built from 12 residues. V was clipped by 4 bases and J by 6 bases, with 9 bases between them. Written as DNA, the CDR3 is TGTGCCAGCAGCTCTAACACGCCTGAAGCTTTCTTT. As protein: CASSSNTPEAFF.

The V and J genes are TRBV5-4 and TRBJ2-3, with 10 bases lining up with TRBD1. The CDR3 has 16 amino acids. Germline assignment: CDR1 SGHNT and CDR2 YYREEE (reference sequence). After removal of 4 bases from V and 3 bases from J, the junction contained 8 bases not matched to a gene. CDR3 sequence (DNA): TGTGCCAGCAGCGAAGCCCGGGACAGGGGAACAGATACGCAGTATTTT. This codes for CASSEARDRGTDTQYF.

This clone was seen more than once but under ten times. The rearrangement links TRBV18 to TRBJ1-1; 8 nucleotides agree with TRBD1. The trim removed 5 bases at V and 0 bases at J, leaving 5 bases unmatched. Germline V gene data show CDR1 as KGHSH and CDR2 as LQKENI. This CDR3 region has 15 residues. This CDR3 reads CASSASTGVNTEAFF. CDR3 nucleotides: TGTGCCAGCTCAGCCTCGACAGGGGTGAACACTGAAGCTTTCTTT.

The rearrangement joins TRBV4-1 to TRBJ2-1, with 12 bases fitting TRBD2. The CDR3 is made up of 15 amino acids. The germline V gene encodes CDR1 MGHRA and CDR2 YSYEKL. V lost 0 bases to trimming and J lost 8 bases; unmatched junction nucleotides: 2. CDR3 amino acids: CASSQDTSGGYEQFF. As DNA, the CDR3 is TGCGCCAGCAGCCAAGATACTAGCGGGGGGTATGAGCAGTTCTTC.

The rearrangement uses TRBV4-1 and TRBJ1-2; TRBD1 agrees at 10 bases. Germline V gene sequence: CDR1 MGHRA, CDR2 YSYEKL. Unmatched junction bases numbered 20, after V lost 5 bases and J lost 5 bases. The CDR3 extends over 19 amino acids. CDR3 in amino acids: CASSSLTRQGAPAVYGYTF. In DNA form, the CDR3 reads TGCGCCAGCAGCTCCCTCACCAGACAGGGGGCTCCCGCCGTTTATGGCTACACCTTC.

This chain links TRBV7-6 with TRBJ2-3; 12 nucleotides align to TRBD2. CDR1 and CDR2 (germline): SGHVS, FNYEAQ. The CDR3 has 17 residues. J was trimmed by 2 bases and V by 5 bases; bases with no gene match: 8. In DNA form, the CDR3 reads TGTGCCAGCAGCCGGGGGACTAGCGGGCTCCCCACAGATACGCAGTATTTT. Translated, it gives CASSRGTSGLPTDTQYF.

The chain combines TRBV21-1 with TRBJ1-6. TRBV21-1 is labeled a pseudogene. The length of the CDR3 is 11 residues. The CDR3 here is CASSRNSPLHF. Here the CDR3 DNA reads TGTGCCAGCAGTCGGAATTCACCCCTCCACTTT.

A remark on this clone: Additional DNA sequences in this sample encode the identical CDR3. The genes are TRBV6-5 and TRBJ1-2; D uncertain. V was trimmed by 2 bases and J by 2 bases, leaving 6 bases between them. The CDR3 length is 13 residues. CDR1 is MNHEY, CDR2 SVGAGI, per germline. This CDR3 reads CASSYGVNYGYTF. The CDR3 coding sequence is TGTGCCAGCAGTTACGGGGTGAACTATGGCTACACCTTC.

The chain has TRBV15 and TRBJ2-7; D uncertain. Trimming took 0 bases from V and 3 from J, leaving 9 bases between them. The germline V gene has CDR1 LNHNV and CDR2 YYDKDF (reference sequence). The CDR3 length is 14 residues. CDR3 nucleotide sequence: TGTGCCACCAGCAGAGAATTGCGTGGCTACGAGCAGTACTTC. Its translation is CATSRELRGYEQYF. Complete variable domain (other parts from reference TRBV15 and TRBJ2-7): DAMVIQNPRYQVTQFGKPVTLSCSQTLNHNVMYWYQQKSSQAPKLLFHYYDKDFNNEADTPDNFQSRRPNTSFCFLDIRSPGLGDTAMYLCATSRELRGYEQYFGPGTRLTVT.

The rearrangement joins TRBV5-1 to TRBJ2-2, with D perhaps assigned TRBD1 or TRBD2 (5 bases each). Trimming cost V 4 bases and J 0 bases, with 16 bases left between them. Germline V lookup: CDR1 SGHRS, CDR2 YFSETQ. The CDR3 has 17 amino acids. CDR3 sequence (DNA): TGCGCCAGCAGCCCAGCCGGGACGCCGACGAACACCGGGGAGCTGTTTTTT. It encodes CASSPAGTPTNTGELFF.

The chain uses TRBV24-1 and TRBJ2-1; 13 nucleotides match TRBD2. This CDR3 is 19 amino acids long. With 2 bases clipped from V and 6 bases from J, the junction kept 12 bases outside the gene matches. Per the germline V gene, CDR1 is KGHDR and CDR2 is SFDVKD. The CDR3: CATSDYSRKTSGGINEQFF. The CDR3 DNA follows: TGTGCCACCAGTGATTATTCACGAAAGACTAGCGGGGGGATCAATGAGCAGTTCTTC.